The T cell receptor (beta chain) described here comes from a study of T cell changes during pregnancy in multiple sclerosis. Using immunoSEQ multiplex PCR, the repertoire was profiled, and TCRdb retains in-frame clones only, with some absent. This table holds under 35,000 clones, around 90% found once. The clonotype comes from a female donor in good health, enrolled as a control in a pregnancy study. This sample comprised CD4+ T cells from peripheral blood mononuclear cells, obtained in the third trimester of pregnancy.

The CDR3 protein is CASRTRGTSGRYQETQYF. CDR3 in DNA: TGTGCCAGCAGGACCCGCGGGACTAGCGGGAGGTACCAAGAGACCCAGTACTTC. The chain links TRBV27 to TRBJ2-5, with 15 positions matching TRBD2. Trimming at V came to 6 bases and at J to 0 bases, leaving 8 bases not matched to a gene. Germline V CDR1 and CDR2: MNHEY, SMNVEV (reference sequence). The CDR3 covers 18 residues.